The clone carrying this TCR beta chain was counted only a few times. Trimming took 5 bases from V and 7 from J; bases not matched to a gene: 6. From germline, CDR1 is MNHEY and CDR2 SMNVEV (reference sequence). This CDR3 region has 13 residues. From the RT-PCR reads, TCRdb called clonotypes with MiXCR, one entry per CDR3 protein. The sample lists hundreds of thousands of distinct CDR3 sequences; approximately 15% were seen once. The sample was memory CD4+ T cells from blood. The origin of this receptor is a female donor in good health, serving as a healthy control. The chain combines TRBV27 with TRBJ1-2; 8 positions agree with TRBD1. This CDR3 reads CASSATGVGGYTF. CDR3 DNA: TGTGCCAGCAGTGCGACAGGGGTAGGTGGCTACACCTTC.